This TCR beta chain was observed in a study of T cells after yellow fever vaccination. In its sample, this clonotype was seen a few times. TCRdb re-called the 5' RACE reads with MiXCR, one entry per CDR3 protein. The sample consists of a few hundred thousand distinct CDR3 sequences, roughly 13% of them appearing once. CDR1 and CDR2 (germline): SQVTM, ANQGSEA. The V end was cut by 0 bases, the J end by 2 bases, with 12 bases between. CDR3 length: 15 residues. The V gene is TRBV29-1, the J gene TRBJ2-3; D possibly corresponds to TRBD1 (6 bases). The receptor was derived from a man aged 25-45 years who received the YFV17D yellow fever vaccine. The sample consisted of CD4+ T cells sorted from PBMCs, taken 45 days after the yellow fever booster vaccination. CDR3 amino acids: CSVEDRTAPTDTQYF. DNA for the CDR3: TGCAGCGTTGAAGATCGGACAGCCCCCACAGATACGCAGTATTTT.